The clone carrying this TCR beta chain showed up many times. V trimming: 3 bases; J trimming: 8 bases; junction bases outside the gene matches: 10. This CDR3 has 15 amino acids. Germline loops: CDR1 SGDLS, CDR2 YYNGEE. Preparation of the TCRbeta library involved a method that used unique molecular identifiers. TCRdb re-called the PCR reads with MiXCR, one entry per CDR3 protein. The data show about 170,000 distinct CDR3 sequences, over 8.5% seen once. This specimen belongs to a study of T-cell reconstitution after alpha-beta-depleted transplantation in children. This chain connects TRBV9 to TRBJ2-2, with 7 bases matching TRBD2. The TCR originated in a boy younger than 10 with acute myeloid leukemia, due to receive a stem cell transplant. The sequencing here drew on PBMCs, taken before TCRalphabeta/CD19-depleted stem cell transplant. The DNA of the CDR3 is TGTGCCAGCAGCGCGTCCGGCGGGAGCGGAGGGGAGCTGTTTTTT. As protein: CASSASGGSGGELFF.